The 30 T cell receptor beta chains in this list originate from one sample, sequenced in a study of OX40 agonist ivuxolimab in advanced cancers. Clones were sequenced by immunoSEQ multiplex PCR, and TCRdb holds only the in-frame ones, with some missing. In the table there are about 69,000 clones, 91% of which are singletons. The sequencing used CD4+ or CD8+ T cells sorted from blood, collected in a trial of the OX40 agonist ivuxolimab. The receptors shown here come from an adult with an advanced solid tumor such as melanoma, head and neck, liver or kidney cancer.

This clone was detected a few times. V gene TRBV25-1 combines with J gene TRBJ1-1; 7 positions agree with TRBD1. This CDR3 has 12 residues. Germline values: CDR1 MGHDK, CDR2 SYGVNS. The trim removed 4 bases at V and 11 bases at J, leaving 7 bases unmatched. CDR3 nucleotides: TGTGCCAGCAGTGGGAACAGGGGACTCGCTTTCTTT. It translates to CASSGNRGLAFF.

The chain carries TRBV6-1 and TRBJ1-4, with D uncertain. Looked up from germline, CDR1 is MNHNS and CDR2 is SASEGT. V lost 10 bases to trimming and J lost 0 bases, with 9 bases between them. The CDR3 totals 13 residues. The CDR3 DNA reads TGTGCCACCCGGACTGCAACTAATGAAAAACTGTTTTTT. Translation: CATRTATNEKLFF.

This chain joins TRBV14 and TRBJ2-1; TRBD2 matches at 13 bases. Germline lookup yields CDR1 SGHDN and CDR2 FVKESK. Trimming at V came to 2 bases and at J to 5 bases, leaving 6 bases not matched to a gene. The CDR3 consists of 17 residues. The DNA for the CDR3 is TGTGCCAGCAGCCAAAGGATTGGACTAGCGGGAGACAATGAGCAGTTCTTC. It codes for CASSQRIGLAGDNEQFF.

The V gene is TRBV18, the J gene TRBJ2-5; no clear D gene. The CDR3 is made up of 12 amino acids. The ends were cut back, 2 bases at V and 6 bases at J, with 7 bases in the middle. Germline loops: CDR1 KGHSH, CDR2 LQKENI. The CDR3 DNA is TGTGCCAGCTCACCAGAGCGTCAGACCCAGTACTTC. Translation: CASSPERQTQYF. The entire variable domain, with the rest obtained from reference TRBV18 and TRBJ2-5, is as follows: NAGVMQNPRHLVRRRGQEARLRCSPMKGHSHVYWYRQLPEEGLKFMVYLQKENIIDESGMPKERFSAEFPKEGPSILRIQQVVRGDSAAYFCASSPERQTQYFGPGTRLLVL.

The J gene is TRBJ1-3, the V gene TRBV6-1; D is undetermined. Germline-derived CDR1 and CDR2 are MNHNS and SASEGT. This CDR3 is built from 14 residues. Trimming left V 3 bases short and J 4 bases short, with 10 bases between. The CDR3 DNA reads as TGTGCCAGCAGTGACAAGGGTTTCGGAAACACCATATATTTT. This sequence encodes CASSDKGFGNTIYF.

V gene TRBV7-3 combines with J gene TRBJ2-3; 13 bases fit TRBD2. The CDR3 length is 15 residues. Germline CDR1 and CDR2: SGHTA and FQGTGA. The trim removed 3 bases at V and 12 bases at J, leaving 9 bases unmatched. CDR3 loop: CASSLGLAGSVEQYF. CDR3 nucleotide sequence: TGTGCCAGCAGCTTGGGACTAGCGGGATCCGTCGAACAGTATTTT.

The J gene is TRBJ1-2, the V gene TRBV19; the D gene is possibly TRBD1 (5 bases). V was pared by 1 base and J by 4 bases, with 13 bases between. The CDR3 has 15 amino acids. Germline lookup yields CDR1 LNHDA and CDR2 SQIVND (reference sequence). CDR3 region: CASSIVYPGTYGYTF. In DNA, the CDR3 is TGTGCCAGTAGTATAGTTTACCCGGGGACCTATGGCTACACCTTC.

The V gene is TRBV6-5, the J gene TRBJ2-1; 7 nucleotides match TRBD2. The CDR3 totals 16 residues. Germline lookup yields CDR1 MNHEY and CDR2 SVGAGI. The V gene end was trimmed by 0 bases and the J gene end by 3 bases; junction bases not matched to a gene: 5. CDR3 protein: CASSYSIGGSYNEQFF. The CDR3 DNA is TGTGCCAGCAGTTACTCGATTGGCGGGAGCTACAATGAGCAGTTCTTC.

The chain is built from TRBV30 and TRBJ1-5; perhaps TRBD1 as D (6 bases). Germline V lookup: CDR1 GTSNPN, CDR2 SVGIG (reference sequence). The CDR3 totals 15 residues. The germline V and J ends were trimmed by 1 base and 3 bases, with 13 bases remaining between them. As DNA, the CDR3 is TGTGCCTGGAGTGAGGAGTGGGACAACAATCAGCCCCAGCATTTT. This encodes CAWSEEWDNNQPQHF.

The chain is built from TRBV19 and TRBJ2-5; TRBD2 agrees at 9 bases. With V trimmed by 6 bases and J by 3 bases, 11 bases remained unmatched. This CDR3 spans 16 amino acids. Germline V gene lookup returns CDR1 LNHDA and CDR2 SQIVND (reference sequence). CDR3 sequence (DNA): TGTGCCAGTAGCCCTTCTTCGGCTAGCGGGAAAGAGACCCAGTACTTC. Amino acids: CASSPSSASGKETQYF. The entire variable domain, with the rest obtained from reference TRBV19 and TRBJ2-5, is as follows: DGGITQSPKYLFRKEGQNVTLSCEQNLNHDAMYWYRQDPGQGLRLIYYSQIVNDFQKGDIAEGYSVSREKKESFPLTVTSAQKNPTAFYLCASSPSSASGKETQYFGPGTRLLVL.

This chain connects TRBV20-1 to TRBJ2-1; D tentatively fits TRBD1 or TRBD2 (5 bases each). Germline CDR1 and CDR2: DFQATT and SNEGSKA (reference sequence). This CDR3 has 11 amino acids. V lost 4 bases to trimming and J lost 10 bases, with 11 bases between them. CDR3 sequence reads: CSAIFEGEQFF. In nucleotides, the CDR3 is TGCAGTGCTATCTTTGAGGGGGAGCAGTTCTTC.

V and J are TRBV5-1 and TRBJ1-1; D gene uncertain. Germline V CDR1 and CDR2: SGHRS, YFSETQ. Trimming took off 2 bases at V and 0 bases at J, with 5 bases between the two ends. The CDR3 has 13 residues. The CDR3 sequence is CASSFAVNTEAFF. CDR3 nucleotides: TGCGCCAGCAGCTTTGCAGTGAACACTGAAGCTTTCTTT.

The chain employs TRBV2 and TRBJ2-7, with 7 bases aligning to TRBD1. Germline lookup yields CDR1 SNHLY and CDR2 FYNNEI. The CDR3 runs 14 residues. The V and J ends lost 7 bases and 5 bases, in that order; junction bases with no gene match: 11. The DNA for the CDR3 is TGTGCCAGCACCGTGGCACAGGGGATGGACGAGCAGTACTTC. Amino acid sequence: CASTVAQGMDEQYF.

The chain combines TRBV29-1 with TRBJ2-4; 8 bases map to TRBD2. This CDR3 has 16 amino acids. The junction had 9 bases not matched to a gene; V was cut back by 4 bases and J by 1 base. The germline V gene has CDR1 SQVTM and CDR2 ANQGSEA. The CDR3 region has the DNA TGCAGCGTTGGCCCCGGGGAGCGGGAGGCCAAAAACATTCAGTACTTC. This translates into CSVGPGEREAKNIQYF.

V and J are TRBV5-6 and TRBJ2-3; D call uncertain. This CDR3 has 16 residues. The V gene's germline CDR1 is SGHDT and CDR2 YYEEEE. Trimming removed 2 bases from V and 0 bases from J, with 13 bases in between. The CDR3 loop is CASSFSARASTDTQYF. The CDR3 DNA follows: TGTGCCAGCAGCTTCTCAGCACGAGCTAGCACAGATACGCAGTATTTT.

The V call is TRBV2, the J call TRBJ2-3; TRBD1 might be the D (6 bases). Trimming left V 4 bases short and J 2 bases short, with 10 bases between. Germline CDR1 is SNHLY and CDR2 is FYNNEI. The CDR3 runs 14 residues. CDR3 residues: CASSVDRSTDTQYF. The CDR3 DNA reads TGTGCCAGCAGTGTGGACAGATCCACAGATACGCAGTATTTT.

The V and J genes are TRBV18 and TRBJ2-4; 9 bases align to TRBD2. The CDR3 length is 19 residues. The junction had 14 bases not matched to a gene; V was cut back by 0 bases and J by 5 bases. CDR1 is KGHSH and CDR2 is LQKENI in the germline V gene. CDR3 coding DNA: TGTGCCAGCTCACCACCGTGGGCCTTAGAGCGGGAGGTGGAAAACATTCAGTACTTC. It encodes CASSPPWALEREVENIQYF. Complete variable domain (other parts from reference TRBV18 and TRBJ2-4): NAGVMQNPRHLVRRRGQEARLRCSPMKGHSHVYWYRQLPEEGLKFMVYLQKENIIDESGMPKERFSAEFPKEGPSILRIQQVVRGDSAAYFCASSPPWALEREVENIQYFGAGTRLSVL.

V and J are TRBV19 and TRBJ1-2; D is unresolved. CDR1 and CDR2 (germline): LNHDA, SQIVND (reference sequence). Trimming took 6 bases from V and 8 from J, leaving 25 bases between them. The CDR3 has 16 amino acids. CDR3 DNA: TGTGCCAGTAGCAAAGAGCAGCGCAATGTCGCCTCCGGCTACACCTTC. It specifies CASSKEQRNVASGYTF.

The chain recombines TRBV29-1 with TRBJ2-1; D may match TRBD1 or TRBD2 (7 bases each). The CDR3 has 14 residues. V lost 5 bases and J 7 bases, leaving 18 bases between the germline ends. CDR1 and CDR2 from the germline V gene are SQVTM and ANQGSEA. The CDR3: CSVLQGGFGNEQFF. CDR3 sequence (DNA): TGCAGCGTTCTTCAGGGGGGGTTCGGGAATGAGCAGTTCTTC.

The V call is TRBV4-1, the J call TRBJ2-1; D is ambiguous. V was shortened by 1 base and J by 8 bases, with 15 bases between the two germline ends. This CDR3 comprises 15 residues. Germline CDR1 MGHRA, CDR2 YSYEKL. CDR3 residues: CASSQAGYSLDEQFF. CDR3 DNA: TGCGCCAGCAGCCAAGCGGGTTACTCCTTGGATGAGCAGTTCTTC.

This chain connects TRBV6-1 to TRBJ2-1; TRBD2 matches at 7 bases. V dropped 2 bases and J dropped 4; count of bases not matched to a gene: 8. The CDR3 is 16 residues long. The germline V gene encodes CDR1 MNHNS and CDR2 SASEGT. CDR3 region: CASSELYSGFYNEQFF. CDR3 nucleotides: TGTGCCAGCAGTGAATTGTATAGCGGGTTTTACAATGAGCAGTTCTTC.

Comment on this clone: Sequence at one end of the junction differs from germline and may be a read error. This rearrangement joins TRBV5-4 to TRBJ2-7, with D possibly TRBD1 on 6 matching bases. Germline CDR1 is SGHNT and CDR2 is YYREEE (reference sequence). The CDR3 is 14 amino acids. The DNA of the CDR3 is TGTGCCAGCAGCTTGGGTAGGGGGAACTACGAGCAGTGCTTC. Amino acids: CASSLGRGNYEQCF.

This sequence joins TRBV21-1 and TRBJ2-7; TRBD1 is taken as the D call from the table, unchecked against the DNA. TRBV21-1 is recorded as a pseudogene. This CDR3 has 14 residues. CDR3 sequence: CASSKAGTDYEQYF. The CDR3 bases are TGTGCCAGCAGCAAAGCTGGGACAGACTACGAGCAGTACTTC.

This chain joins TRBV15 and TRBJ2-7; 8 positions agree with TRBD1. V was pared by 0 bases and J by 7 bases, with 11 bases of the junction left unmatched. The length of the CDR3 is 16 residues. CDR1 and CDR2 (germline): LNHNV, YYDKDF (reference sequence). The CDR3 region is CATSRDGQGASGEQYF. Here the CDR3 DNA reads TGTGCCACCAGCAGAGATGGGCAGGGGGCCTCTGGGGAGCAGTACTTC.

This rearrangement joins TRBV5-4 to TRBJ2-1; TRBD1 is a possible D gene (6 bases). With 4 bases removed from V and 3 bases from J, the gap between germline ends came to 14 bases. The CDR3 totals 15 residues. From germline, CDR1 is SGHNT and CDR2 YYREEE (reference sequence). CDR3 region: CASSPSAGDYNEQFF. The CDR3 DNA reads TGTGCCAGCAGCCCATCGGCAGGGGACTACAATGAGCAGTTCTTC.

CDR3 coding DNA: TGTGCCAGCAGCTTACCCGGACTAGCGGGAGGGCCCAGGGGAGATACGCAGTATTTT. Amino acid sequence: CASSLPGLAGGPRGDTQYF. The chain joins TRBV5-4 to TRBJ2-3; 15 bases line up with TRBD2. The V and J ends lost 2 bases and 5 bases, in that order; junction bases with no gene match: 12. The germline V gene encodes CDR1 SGHNT and CDR2 YYREEE (reference sequence). CDR3 length equals 19 residues.

The chain employs TRBV19 and TRBJ1-5; 9 bases align to TRBD1. V dropped 5 bases and J dropped 6; count of bases not matched to a gene: 8. The V gene's germline CDR1 is LNHDA and CDR2 SQIVND (reference sequence). The CDR3 length is 15 residues. CDR3 sequence reads: CASSPGTGRFQPQHF. CDR3 nucleotide sequence: TGTGCCAGTAGTCCCGGGACAGGGCGCTTTCAGCCCCAGCATTTT.

The chain has TRBV19 and TRBJ2-2; 10 bases map to TRBD2. J lost 7 bases, V lost 7 bases, and 9 bases had no gene match. From germline, CDR1 is LNHDA and CDR2 SQIVND (reference sequence). The CDR3 covers 15 residues. The CDR3 here is CASNILAGAVGELFF. The CDR3 nucleotides are TGTGCCAGTAACATTCTAGCGGGAGCCGTCGGGGAGCTGTTTTTT.

The chain links TRBV10-3 to TRBJ1-3; TRBD1 agrees at 7 bases. The CDR3 extends over 15 amino acids. The germline V gene has CDR1 ENHRY and CDR2 SYGVKD. V lost 3 bases to trimming and J lost 2 bases; unmatched junction nucleotides: 4. The CDR3 coding sequence is TGTGCCATCAGTGAAGGACAGGAACCTGGAAACACCATATATTTT. Translating gives CAISEGQEPGNTIYF.

V gene TRBV29-1 combines with J gene TRBJ1-2; 7 positions match TRBD1. The germline gives CDR1 SQVTM, CDR2 ANQGSEA. The CDR3 covers 14 residues. With V trimmed by 3 bases and J by 0 bases, 4 bases remained unmatched. The CDR3 region has the DNA TGCAGCGTTGAGACAGGGTGGGCTAACTATGGCTACACCTTC. Encoded protein: CSVETGWANYGYTF.